The rows below give T cell receptor beta chains drawn from one sample of a study of shared clonotypes between healthy human individuals. The protocol was immunoSEQ multiplex PCR, while the TCRdb copy is restricted to in-frame clones and leaves out a portion. The sample has around 200,000 clones; around 93% are singletons. Sequenced: naive CD4+ T cells sorted from blood. The receptors derive from a woman in her 30s in good health. Each CDR3 is given with its conserved first and last residue. Each record gives: J gene, V gene, clone size, D gene, CDR3 protein, CDR3 DNA. D genes are given only for firm matches. Not every row has a clone size; where given, it reads once, few, many or a size class.

>TRBJ1-3|TRBV28|NA|TRBD1
CASSLGQGTGNTIYF
TGTGCCAGCAGTTTAGGACAGGGTACAGGAAACACCATATATTTT
>TRBJ2-7|TRBV13|NA|TRBD1
CASSLRGQTPYEQYF
TGTGCCAGCAGCTTAAGGGGGCAAACCCCCTACGAGCAGTACTTC
>TRBJ2-7|TRBV7-9|few|NA
CASIRPGTYEQYF
TGTGCCAGCATCCGACCGGGAACCTACGAGCAGTACTTC
>TRBJ2-7|TRBV2|few|TRBD1
CASSGTGNYEQYF
TGTGCCAGCAGTGGGACAGGGAACTACGAGCAGTACTTC
>TRBJ1-1|TRBV6-1|NA|NA
CASSDSVGDRPAFF
TGTGCCAGCAGTGATTCGGTCGGGGACCGGCCAGCTTTCTTT
>TRBJ1-3|TRBV28|NA|NA
CASSPERAGNTIYF
TGTGCCAGCAGCCCAGAGAGGGCTGGAAACACCATATATTTT
>TRBJ2-3|TRBV4-1|NA|TRBD2
CASSQDGGLGTDTQYF
TGCGCCAGCAGCCAAGATGGAGGACTAGGCACAGATACGCAGTATTTT
>TRBJ2-1|TRBV9|NA|TRBD2
CASSVVAGEVYNEQFF
TGTGCCAGCAGCGTAGTAGCGGGAGAGGTCTACAATGAGCAGTTCTTC
>TRBJ1-3|TRBV5-4|NA|NA
CASSLGRGNTIYF
TGTGCCAGCAGCTTGGGACGTGGAAACACCATATATTTT
>TRBJ2-6|TRBV4-1|NA|NA
CASRRESIRGANVLTF
TGCGCCAGCAGGAGGGAATCGATCCGTGGGGCCAACGTCCTGACTTTC
>TRBJ2-7|TRBV27|NA|TRBD1
CASSSQGAGFYEQYF
TGTGCCAGCAGTTCGCAGGGGGCAGGATTCTACGAGCAGTACTTC
>TRBJ1-2|TRBV10-3|NA|NA
CAVGVRPQDHYTF
TGTGCCGTGGGGGTACGTCCGCAGGACCACTACACCTTC
>TRBJ1-5|TRBV5-8|NA|NA
CASSLLVEPQHF
TGTGCCAGCAGCTTGCTGGTTGAGCCCCAGCATTTT
>TRBJ2-7|TRBV4-1|NA|TRBD2
CASSQPTSGRRFYEQYF
TGCGCCAGCAGCCAACCGACTAGCGGGAGAAGGTTCTACGAGCAGTACTTC
>TRBJ2-5|TRBV15|NA|NA
CATSRDHTGGEQYF
TGTGCCACCAGCAGAGATCATACAGGTGGGGAGCAGTACTTC
>TRBJ1-5|TRBV7-8|NA|NA
CASSLVVQGEPQHF
TGTGCCAGCAGCTTAGTTGTGCAGGGTGAGCCCCAGCATTTT
>TRBJ2-4|TRBV28|NA|TRBD2
CASSFIHAGGPDIQYF
TGTGCCAGCAGTTTCATACATGCGGGAGGGCCGGACATTCAGTACTTC
>TRBJ1-1|TRBV7-9|NA|NA
CASSLVSGRNTEAFF
TGTGCCAGCAGCTTAGTGTCCGGGAGGAACACTGAAGCTTTCTTT
>TRBJ2-1|TRBV5-4|NA|NA
CASSLGGSHNEQFF
TGTGCCAGCAGCTTGGGGGGGTCCCACAATGAGCAGTTCTTC
>TRBJ2-7|TRBV27|NA|NA
CASSKGQSYEQYF
TGTGCCAGCAGTAAAGGACAGTCCTACGAGCAGTACTTC
>TRBJ2-7|TRBV6-5|NA|NA
CASSSGTREQYF
TGTGCCAGCAGTTCTGGGACGAGAGAGCAGTACTTC
>TRBJ1-1|TRBV18|NA|NA
CASSPGAQTEAFF
TGTGCCAGCTCACCAGGGGCCCAAACTGAAGCTTTCTTT
>TRBJ2-6|TRBV11-2|NA|NA
CASSARGTVSSGANVLTF
TGTGCCAGCAGCGCCCGGGGGACAGTGAGCTCTGGGGCCAACGTCCTGACTTTC
>TRBJ1-5|TRBV19|few|NA
CASSPGTDQPQHF
TGTGCCAGTAGTCCAGGCACAGATCAGCCCCAGCATTTT
>TRBJ2-3|TRBV5-6|NA|NA
CASSLAGTDTQYF
TGTGCCAGCAGCTTGGCCGGCACAGATACGCAGTATTTT
>TRBJ2-6|TRBV5-4|NA|NA
CASTLGVSGANVLTF
TGTGCCAGCACCCTGGGGGTTTCTGGGGCCAACGTCCTGACTTTC
>TRBJ1-5|TRBV19|few|NA
CASSVGNQPQHF
TGTGCCAGTAGCGTCGGGAATCAGCCCCAGCATTTT